These T cell receptor beta chains were read from a single sample in a study of vaccination effects on CD4 cells after COVID-19. Their recognized antigens are unknown. Produced via immunoSEQ multiplex PCR; TCRdb's table is partial and in-frame only. Altogether roughly 57,000 clones are present, roughly 77% being singletons, with the ten largest covering 5.5%. Sequenced material: CD4+ T cells from PBMCs cultured with HIV peptides, taken before COVID-19 vaccination. The origin of the receptors is a human donor who had a prior SARS-CoV-2 infection. Each CDR3 is given with its conserved first and last residue. The order of the fields is clone size, J gene, D gene, CDR3 length, V gene, CDR3 protein, CDR3 DNA. A D gene is named only where the DNA matches it firmly. Clone size appears in some rows only: once, few, many, or a class for an expanded clone.

size: -
J: TRBJ2-1
D: -
length: 14
V: TRBV2
CDR3: CASSVTRRGLEQFF
DNA: TGTGCCAGCAGTGTAACTCGGCGGGGTCTTGAGCAGTTCTTC

size: -
J: TRBJ2-3
D: TRBD2
length: 14
V: TRBV6-2/TRBV6-3
CDR3: CASSYPLAADTQYF
DNA: TGTGCCAGCAGTTACCCCCTAGCGGCAGATACGCAGTATTTT

size: -
J: TRBJ2-7
D: -
length: 15
V: TRBV7-9
CDR3: CASSLGGDASYEQYF
DNA: TGTGCCAGCAGCTTAGGGGGGGACGCCTCCTACGAGCAGTACTTC

size: -
J: TRBJ1-4
D: -
length: 13
V: TRBV12-3/TRBV12-4
CDR3: CASTLGVQGKLFF
DNA: TGTGCCAGCACTTTGGGAGTCCAGGGAAAACTGTTTTTT

size: -
J: TRBJ1-6
D: -
length: 14
V: TRBV9
CDR3: CASSSQVDNSPLHF
DNA: TGTGCCAGCAGCTCTCAGGTCGATAATTCACCCCTCCACTTT

size: -
J: TRBJ1-2
D: TRBD1
length: 16
V: TRBV19
CDR3: CASKRGTGGVISGYTF
DNA: TGTGCCAGTAAGAGAGGGACAGGGGGCGTAATAAGTGGCTACACCTTC

size: -
J: TRBJ2-7
D: TRBD2
length: 17
V: TRBV4-2
CDR3: CASSRGGLAGHPYEQYF
DNA: TGTGCCAGCAGCCGAGGTGGATTAGCGGGGCACCCCTACGAGCAGTACTTC

size: -
J: TRBJ2-7
D: TRBD1
length: 15
V: TRBV7-8
CDR3: CASSPSLDRGAEQYF
DNA: TGTGCCAGCAGCCCGTCGTTAGACAGGGGTGCCGAGCAGTACTTC

size: -
J: TRBJ2-3
D: -
length: 14
V: TRBV7-3
CDR3: CASSSSGSTDTQYF
DNA: TGTGCCAGCAGCTCGAGCGGGAGCACAGATACGCAGTATTTT

size: once
J: TRBJ2-7
D: TRBD2
length: 14
V: TRBV5-4
CDR3: CASSLERERSEQYF
DNA: TGTGCCAGCAGCTTGGAGCGGGAGAGATCCGAGCAGTACTTC

size: -
J: TRBJ2-3
D: TRBD2
length: 15
V: TRBV5-1
CDR3: CASSGLAGDGDTQYF
DNA: TGCGCCAGCAGCGGACTAGCGGGAGACGGAGATACGCAGTATTTT

size: -
J: TRBJ2-1
D: TRBD2
length: 18
V: TRBV30
CDR3: CAWSREELAGLWGDEQFF
DNA: TGTGCCTGGAGTAGGGAGGAACTAGCGGGACTCTGGGGGGATGAGCAGTTCTTC

size: -
J: TRBJ1-1
D: -
length: 14
V: TRBV6-5
CDR3: CASSSPGQNTEAFF
DNA: TGTGCCAGCAGTTCTCCGGGGCAGAACACTGAAGCTTTCTTT

size: -
J: TRBJ2-4
D: -
length: 15
V: TRBV28
CDR3: CASSPVGIAKNIQYF
DNA: TGTGCCAGCAGTCCCGTGGGGATAGCCAAAAACATTCAGTACTTC

size: few
J: TRBJ2-3
D: TRBD2
length: 16
V: TRBV2
CDR3: CASKLPSGGQQDTQYF
DNA: TGTGCCAGCAAACTGCCTAGCGGGGGCCAACAGGATACGCAGTATTTT

size: -
J: TRBJ1-4
D: TRBD1
length: 16
V: TRBV4-2
CDR3: CASSQPGQGASEKLFF
DNA: TGTGCCAGCAGCCAACCAGGACAGGGGGCTAGCGAAAAACTGTTTTTT

size: -
J: TRBJ1-3
D: TRBD1
length: 16
V: TRBV9
CDR3: CASSVDWGQGLHTIYF
DNA: TGTGCCAGCAGCGTAGATTGGGGACAGGGGCTGCACACCATATATTTT

size: -
J: TRBJ1-2
D: -
length: 16
V: TRBV28
CDR3: CASSRPRQEFRDGYTF
DNA: TGTGCCAGCAGTCGCCCGAGGCAGGAATTTAGGGATGGCTACACCTTC

size: -
J: TRBJ2-1
D: -
length: 13
V: TRBV2
CDR3: CASTADSYNEQFF
DNA: TGTGCCAGCACGGCGGACTCCTACAATGAGCAGTTCTTC

size: -
J: TRBJ1-5
D: -
length: 14
V: TRBV2
CDR3: CASRQGLSNQPQHF
DNA: TGTGCCAGCAGGCAGGGGTTAAGCAATCAGCCCCAGCATTTT

size: -
J: TRBJ1-5
D: TRBD1
length: 16
V: TRBV6-1
CDR3: CASSEIPGQYQWPQHF
DNA: TGTGCCAGCAGTGAAATCCCGGGACAGTACCAATGGCCCCAGCATTTT

size: -
J: TRBJ2-2
D: TRBD2
length: 15
V: TRBV25-1
CDR3: CASSEWLAGTGELFF
DNA: TGTGCCAGCAGTGAATGGCTAGCGGGCACCGGGGAGCTGTTTTTT

size: -
J: TRBJ1-1
D: -
length: 14
V: TRBV9
CDR3: CASSPRAQNTEAFF
DNA: TGTGCCAGCAGCCCAAGAGCCCAGAACACTGAAGCTTTCTTT

size: -
J: TRBJ2-1
D: TRBD1
length: 16
V: TRBV6-5
CDR3: CASSYKGGKSYNEQFF
DNA: TGTGCCAGCAGTTACAAAGGGGGCAAAAGTTACAATGAGCAGTTCTTC

size: -
J: TRBJ1-2
D: -
length: 20
V: TRBV27
CDR3: CASSLSFRPGSSTNSYGYTF
DNA: TGTGCCAGCAGTTTATCGTTCCGCCCAGGGTCTTCGACGAACTCCTATGGCTACACCTTC

size: -
J: TRBJ2-2
D: TRBD2
length: 16
V: TRBV5-4
CDR3: CASSSGTSRNTGELFF
DNA: TGTGCCAGCAGCTCCGGGACTAGCCGGAACACCGGGGAGCTGTTTTTT

size: few
J: TRBJ2-7
D: -
length: 13
V: TRBV5-1
CDR3: CASSLQAGYEQYF
DNA: TGCGCCAGCAGCTTGCAAGCGGGCTACGAGCAGTACTTC

size: -
J: TRBJ1-2
D: -
length: 20
V: TRBV6-2/TRBV6-3
CDR3: CASSYRARADVPGGAYGYTF
DNA: TGTGCCAGCAGTTATCGGGCCAGGGCTGACGTTCCAGGAGGGGCCTATGGCTACACCTTC

size: -
J: TRBJ2-7
D: -
length: 14
V: TRBV2
CDR3: CASMAQGLSYEQYF
DNA: TGTGCCAGCATGGCCCAGGGACTCTCCTACGAGCAGTACTTC

size: -
J: TRBJ1-5
D: -
length: 13
V: TRBV7-2
CDR3: CASSLETGEPQHF
DNA: TGTGCCAGCAGCTTAGAAACTGGAGAGCCCCAGCATTTT

size: few
J: TRBJ2-1
D: TRBD1
length: 15
V: TRBV6-5
CDR3: CASTSSGGYGNEQFF
DNA: TGTGCCAGCACTTCCTCAGGGGGCTATGGCAATGAGCAGTTCTTC

size: -
J: TRBJ2-7
D: -
length: 13
V: TRBV7-2
CDR3: CASSPHQSYEQYF
DNA: TGTGCCAGCAGCCCCCACCAATCCTACGAGCAGTACTTC

size: -
J: TRBJ2-7
D: -
length: 15
V: TRBV5-4
CDR3: CASSLVGDKGGEQYF
DNA: TGTGCCAGCAGCTTGGTTGGGGATAAGGGTGGCGAGCAGTACTTC

size: -
J: TRBJ1-2
D: TRBD1
length: 14
V: TRBV11-2
CDR3: CASSSHQGVNGYTF
DNA: TGTGCCAGCAGCTCGCATCAGGGGGTAAATGGCTACACCTTC

size: -
J: TRBJ1-6
D: -
length: 15
V: TRBV6-1
CDR3: CASSEQGAYNSPLHF
DNA: TGTGCCAGCAGTGAACAGGGCGCCTATAATTCACCCCTCCACTTT

size: -
J: TRBJ2-4
D: -
length: 14
V: TRBV7-2
CDR3: CASSFTGTENIQYF
DNA: TGTGCCAGCAGCTTTACCGGGACGGAAAACATTCAGTACTTC

size: -
J: TRBJ2-1
D: TRBD2
length: 12
V: TRBV29-1
CDR3: CSVDLAGGPQFF
DNA: TGCAGCGTTGACCTAGCGGGGGGGCCACAGTTCTTC

size: once
J: TRBJ2-7
D: -
length: 12
V: TRBV5-1
CDR3: CASSLTKYEQYF
DNA: TGCGCCAGCAGCTTAACGAAATACGAGCAGTACTTC

size: medium-sized
J: TRBJ2-7
D: -
length: 16
V: TRBV4-2
CDR3: CASSQEPTGSFREQYF
DNA: TGTGCCAGCAGCCAAGAACCCACAGGGTCCTTTCGCGAGCAGTACTTC

size: -
J: TRBJ2-3
D: -
length: 14
V: TRBV9
CDR3: CASSVDQLTDTQYF
DNA: TGTGCCAGCAGCGTAGACCAACTCACAGATACGCAGTATTTT

size: -
J: TRBJ1-6
D: -
length: 18
V: TRBV15
CDR3: CATSREPVNNIIDSPLHF
DNA: TGTGCCACCAGCAGAGAGCCAGTTAATAATATTATTGATTCACCCCTCCACTTT